Sequencing of this TCR beta chain was carried out in a study of cytomegalovirus exposure and HLA in healthy donors. Study findings and constraints: An observed cluster of highly shared sequence variants was recorded as a likely sequencing artifact. Immune exposure information available was restricted to CMV serostatus. Analyses of presence/absence relied on an assumption of roughly uniform sequencing depth across donors.

As regards this clone: Its antigen is unknown.

Primers included in the PCR were 60 Vbeta and 13 Jbeta primers. Some clones are missing from TCRdb's copy, which holds only in-frame ones; the method was immunoSEQ multiplex PCR. The sample has some 70,000 clones; more than 80% are singletons. Sequenced: PBMCs. The sequence was collected from a human donor in good health.

The chain's CDR3 is CAISGSRNYGYTF. CDR3 nucleotides: TGTGCCATCAGTGGATCACGGAACTATGGCTACACCTTC. This rearrangement joins TRBV10-3 to TRBJ1-2; D unresolved. The ends were cut back, 4 bases at V and 2 bases at J, with 8 bases in the middle. The CDR3 totals 13 residues. CDR1 ENHRY and CDR2 SYGVKD come from the germline V gene.